This section outlines one T cell receptor (beta chain) sequence together with its context. What it recognizes is unknown. The authors made TCR beta libraries by quantitative 5'-RACE with molecular barcodes. Each CDR3 protein is one row after TCRdb ran MiXCR on the 5' RACE reads. The repertoire consists of 800,000 to 900,000 distinct CDR3 sequences, with approximately 12% occurring once and the leading ten covering more than 0.5%. The data were obtained in a study of CD8 T cells in ankylosing spondylitis. The germline V gene has CDR1 DFQATT and CDR2 SNEGSKA (reference sequence). The CDR3 sequence is 16 residues long. J lost 2 bases, V lost 1 base, and 8 bases had no gene match. The study, taken as a whole, reports: Characteristic of ankylosing spondylitis blood, it appeared, was a TCR beta motif comprising several highly homologous variants. Relatively scarce in peripheral blood, disease-linked clones were CD8+. There was reportedly significant enrichment of clones that were disease-linked in matched ankylosing spondylitis synovial fluid.

V and J are TRBV20-1 and TRBJ2-1; 7 positions agree with TRBD2. The source material was blood, either unsorted or a sorted T cell fraction (not recorded which). This sequence originates from a male donor with ankylosing spondylitis. The DNA of the CDR3 is TGCAGTGCTAGAGTAACTAGCGCCGCTACCTACAATGAGCAGTTCTTC. It is translated as CSARVTSAATYNEQFF.